Listed here is a single T cell receptor beta chain. The data were produced by immunoSEQ multiplex PCR, yet TCRdb's version contains in-frame clones alone and is incomplete. The sample comprises approximately 270,000 clones, approximately 85% of which are singletons, and 4% to 4.5% rests with the top ten. This record comes from a study of blood T cell repertoires in COVID-19. Sample: PBMCs or T cells enriched from blood (not recorded which). This sequence originates from a woman in her twenties or thirties who had recovered from COVID-19.

The CDR3 spells CASGLVTLSRELPSYEQYF. The CDR3, as DNA: TGTGCTAGTGGTTTGGTAACCCTCTCCCGGGAGCTGCCGTCCTACGAGCAGTACTTC. The V gene is TRBV12-5, the J gene TRBJ2-7; weak D call: TRBD2 (6 bases). The V end was cut by 0 bases, the J end by 1 base, with 22 bases between. This CDR3 region has 19 residues. Germline-derived CDR1 and CDR2 are LGHNT and FRNRAP.